Reported below is one T cell receptor beta chain. Method: immunoSEQ multiplex PCR; TCRdb's copy keeps in-frame clones and lacks some. The sample carries some 64,000 clones, 80% to 95% recorded once. The data were taken from a study of technical replicates of blood from a handful of donors. CDR3 length: 14 residues. Germline V gene lookup returns CDR1 MGHRA and CDR2 YSYEKL. V lost 5 bases and J 2 bases, leaving 10 bases between the germline ends. This clonotype was sampled from a human donor in good health. Some clones in this sample may be carry-over from other donors' samples. The rearrangement joins TRBV4-1 to TRBJ2-1, with TRBD2 as a possible D gene (6 bases). The sequenced sample was PBMCs. CDR3 DNA sequence: TGCGCCAGCAGCTCGGGACTCCCCTACAATGAGCAGTTCTTC. As protein: CASSSGLPYNEQFF.